This T cell receptor beta chain was sequenced in a study of cytomegalovirus exposure and HLA in healthy donors. Whole-study results and caveats: According to reports, the classifier identified cytomegalovirus status with high specificity and sensitivity. What was likely a sequencing artifact was a cluster of highly shared sequence variants. Researchers reported from a later analysis that most CMV-associated TCR beta chains appeared HLA-restricted.

Healthy individuals who donated bone marrow served as the donors. About this clone: Its antigen is not identified.

The study ran its PCR with 60 Vbeta and 13 Jbeta primers. Sequencing used immunoSEQ multiplex PCR; TCRdb keeps in-frame clones, though not all of them. The sample holds approximately 160,000 clones, about 80% seen once. From germline, CDR1 is MNHEY and CDR2 SVGAGI. This CDR3 is 15 amino acids long. The chain couples TRBV6-5 to TRBJ2-5; the D gene is possibly TRBD2 (5 bases). The J call may be wrong; the DNA end is better matched by TRBJ2-7. The source material was PBMCs. This receptor was obtained from a man aged 25-45 years in good health and CMV-seropositive. CDR3 residues: CASSPILEGPYEQYF. The CDR3, as DNA: TGTGCCAGCAGTCCTATTCTTGAGGGTCCCTACGAGCAGTACTTC.